This T cell receptor (beta chain) was captured in a study of OX40 agonist ivuxolimab in advanced cancers. Across the whole study: Patients with prior anti-PD-1, anti-PD-L1 or anti-CTLA-4 therapy were eligible; 40% had some. Among those treated, three patients had partial responses, one with hepatocellular carcinoma and two with cutaneous melanoma.

Assay used: immunoSEQ multiplex PCR; TCRdb lists only in-frame clones, some missing. The profile shows about 16,000 clones, 85% to 90% of them singletons. Germline assignment: CDR1 GTSNPN and CDR2 SVGIG (reference sequence). The CDR3 runs to 19 residues. Trimming at V came to 2 bases and at J to 8 bases, leaving 23 bases not matched to a gene. The starting material was CD4+ or CD8+ T cells sorted from blood, obtained in a trial of the OX40 agonist ivuxolimab. The TCR comes from an adult with an advanced solid tumor such as melanoma, head and neck, liver or kidney cancer. The chain employs TRBV30 and TRBJ2-4, with TRBD1 identical over 8 bases. The CDR3 DNA is TGTGCCTGGAGTCCCTTGTTTGGTGCAGGGGAGAACAGGGGGGACATTCAGTACTTC. It is translated as CAWSPLFGAGENRGDIQYF.